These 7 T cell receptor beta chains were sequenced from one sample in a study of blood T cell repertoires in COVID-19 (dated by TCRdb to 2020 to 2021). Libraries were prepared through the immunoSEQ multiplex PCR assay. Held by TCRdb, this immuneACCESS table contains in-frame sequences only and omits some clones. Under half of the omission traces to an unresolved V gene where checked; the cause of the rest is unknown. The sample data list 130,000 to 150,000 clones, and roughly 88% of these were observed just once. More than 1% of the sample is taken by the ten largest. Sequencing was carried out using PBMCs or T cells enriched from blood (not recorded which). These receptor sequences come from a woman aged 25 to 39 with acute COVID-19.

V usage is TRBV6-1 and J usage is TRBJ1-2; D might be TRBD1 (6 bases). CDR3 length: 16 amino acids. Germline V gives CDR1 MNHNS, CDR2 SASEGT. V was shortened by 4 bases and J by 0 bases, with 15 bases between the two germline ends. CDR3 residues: CASSGGLSGSNYGYTF. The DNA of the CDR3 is TGTGCCAGCAGTGGGGGGCTCTCCGGATCTAACTATGGCTACACCTTC.

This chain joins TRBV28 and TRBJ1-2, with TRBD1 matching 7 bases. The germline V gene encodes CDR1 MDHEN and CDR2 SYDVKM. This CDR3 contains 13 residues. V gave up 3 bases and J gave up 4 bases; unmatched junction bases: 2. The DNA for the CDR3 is TGTGCCAGCAGTTTCGGGGACAGCTATGGCTACACCTTC. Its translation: CASSFGDSYGYTF.

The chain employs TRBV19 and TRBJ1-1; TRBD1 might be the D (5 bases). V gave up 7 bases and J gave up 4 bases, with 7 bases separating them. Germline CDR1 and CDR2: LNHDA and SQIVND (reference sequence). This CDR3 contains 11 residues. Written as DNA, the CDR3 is TGTGCCAGTACCAGGGCCACTGAAGCTTTCTTT. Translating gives CASTRATEAFF.

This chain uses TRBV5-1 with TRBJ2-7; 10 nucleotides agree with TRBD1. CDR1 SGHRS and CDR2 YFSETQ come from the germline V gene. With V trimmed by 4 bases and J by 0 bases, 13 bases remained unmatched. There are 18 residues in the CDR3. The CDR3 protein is CASSPRHRTGGDSYEQYF. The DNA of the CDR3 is TGCGCCAGCAGCCCTAGGCATCGGACAGGGGGAGACTCCTACGAGCAGTACTTC.

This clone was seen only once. As DNA, the CDR3 is TGTGCCAGCACCGCCTGGGGGTTAGCGGGAGAAGAGCAGTTCTTC. It encodes CASTAWGLAGEEQFF. The genes are TRBV7-2 and TRBJ2-1, with 9 positions matching TRBD2. CDR1 and CDR2 from the germline V gene are SGHTA and FQGNSA. The V and J ends lost 7 bases and 10 bases, in that order; junction bases with no gene match: 14. The CDR3 spans 15 residues.

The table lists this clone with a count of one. The CDR3 coding sequence is TGTGCCAGCAGTACGGGACTTCAGCAGTTCTTC. It translates to CASSTGLQQFF. V and J are TRBV12-3 or TRBV12-4 and TRBJ2-1; D might be TRBD2 (6 bases). The CDR3 runs to 11 residues. V dropped 5 bases and J dropped 11 bases, with 10 bases sitting between them.

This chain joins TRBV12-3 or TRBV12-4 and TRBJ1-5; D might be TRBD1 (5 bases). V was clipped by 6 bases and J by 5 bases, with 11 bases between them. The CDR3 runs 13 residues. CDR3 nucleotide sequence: TGTGCCAGCAGCCTACTCAGGGATCAGCCCCAGCATTTT. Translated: CASSLLRDQPQHF.